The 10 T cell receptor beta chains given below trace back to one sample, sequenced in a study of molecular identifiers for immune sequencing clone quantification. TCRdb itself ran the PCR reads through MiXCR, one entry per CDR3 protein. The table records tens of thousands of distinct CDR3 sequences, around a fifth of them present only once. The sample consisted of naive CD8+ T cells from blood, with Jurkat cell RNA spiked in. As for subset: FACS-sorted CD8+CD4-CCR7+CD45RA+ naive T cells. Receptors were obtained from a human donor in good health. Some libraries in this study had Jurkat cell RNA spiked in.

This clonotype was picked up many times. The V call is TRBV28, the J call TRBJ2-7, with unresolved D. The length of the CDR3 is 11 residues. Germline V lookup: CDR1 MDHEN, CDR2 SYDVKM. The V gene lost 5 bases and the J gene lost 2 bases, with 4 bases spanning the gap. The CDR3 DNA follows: TGTGCCAGCAGTGAAACCTACGAGCAGTACTTC. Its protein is CASSETYEQYF.

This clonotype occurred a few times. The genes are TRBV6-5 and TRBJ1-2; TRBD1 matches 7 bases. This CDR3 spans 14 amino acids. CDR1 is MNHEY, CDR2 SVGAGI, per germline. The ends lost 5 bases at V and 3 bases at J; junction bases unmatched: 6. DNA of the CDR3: TGTGCCAGCAGTCCCCTGGGACAGCACTATGGCTACACCTTC. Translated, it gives CASSPLGQHYGYTF.

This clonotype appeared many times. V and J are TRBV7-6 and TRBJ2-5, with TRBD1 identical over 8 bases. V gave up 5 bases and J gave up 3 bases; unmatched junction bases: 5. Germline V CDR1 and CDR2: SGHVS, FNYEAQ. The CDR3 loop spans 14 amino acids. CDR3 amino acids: CASSPGQGEETQYF. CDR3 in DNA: TGTGCCAGCAGCCCCGGACAGGGAGAAGAGACCCAGTACTTC.

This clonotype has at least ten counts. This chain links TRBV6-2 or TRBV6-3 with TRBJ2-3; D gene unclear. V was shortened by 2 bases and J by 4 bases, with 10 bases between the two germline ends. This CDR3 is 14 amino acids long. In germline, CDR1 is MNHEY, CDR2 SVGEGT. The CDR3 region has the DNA TGTGCCAGCAGTTACGGGTCCATGGCAGATACGCAGTATTTT. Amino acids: CASSYGSMADTQYF.

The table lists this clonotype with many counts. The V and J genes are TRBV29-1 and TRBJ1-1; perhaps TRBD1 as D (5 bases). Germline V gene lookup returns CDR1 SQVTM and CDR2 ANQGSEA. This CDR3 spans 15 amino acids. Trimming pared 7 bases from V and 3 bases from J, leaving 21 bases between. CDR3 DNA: TGCAGCGCCGCGGGGGAGGAGGGGCTGGACACTGAAGCTTTCTTT. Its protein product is CSAAGEEGLDTEAFF.

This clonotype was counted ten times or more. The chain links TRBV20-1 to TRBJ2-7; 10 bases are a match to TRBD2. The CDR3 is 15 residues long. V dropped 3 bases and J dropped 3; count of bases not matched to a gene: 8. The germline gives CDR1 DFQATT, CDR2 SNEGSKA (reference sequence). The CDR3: CSARDLAGVLYEQYF. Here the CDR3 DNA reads TGCAGTGCTAGGGATCTAGCGGGAGTACTCTACGAGCAGTACTTC.

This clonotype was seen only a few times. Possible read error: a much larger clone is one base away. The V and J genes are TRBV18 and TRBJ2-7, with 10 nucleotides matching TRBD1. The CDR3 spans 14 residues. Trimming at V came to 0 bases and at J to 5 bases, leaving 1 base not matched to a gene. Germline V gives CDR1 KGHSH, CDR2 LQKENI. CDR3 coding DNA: TGTGCCAGCTCACCACCTGGACAGGGGGACGAGCAGTACTTC. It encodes CASSPPGQGDEQYF.

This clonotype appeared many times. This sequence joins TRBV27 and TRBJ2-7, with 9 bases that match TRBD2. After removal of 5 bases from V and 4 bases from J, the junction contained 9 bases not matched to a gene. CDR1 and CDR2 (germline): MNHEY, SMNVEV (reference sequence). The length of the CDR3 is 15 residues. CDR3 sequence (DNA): TGTGCCAGCAGTGCAGGACTAGCGTGGAGGTACGAGCAGTACTTC. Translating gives CASSAGLAWRYEQYF.

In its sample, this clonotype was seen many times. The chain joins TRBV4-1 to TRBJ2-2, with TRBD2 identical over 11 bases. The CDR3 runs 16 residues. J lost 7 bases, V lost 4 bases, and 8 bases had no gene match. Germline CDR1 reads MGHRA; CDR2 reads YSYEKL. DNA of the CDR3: TGCGCCAGCAGCCGAACTAGCGGGGGATTCATCGGGGAGCTGTTTTTT. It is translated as CASSRTSGGFIGELFF.

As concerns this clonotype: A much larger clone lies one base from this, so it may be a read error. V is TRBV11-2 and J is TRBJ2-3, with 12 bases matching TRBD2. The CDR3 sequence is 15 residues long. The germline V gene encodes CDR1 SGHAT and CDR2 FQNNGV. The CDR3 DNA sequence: TGTGCCTGCAGGGGCGGGACTAGCGGGACAGATACGCAGTATTTT. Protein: CACRGGTSGTDTQYF.